Listed below are T cell receptor beta chains from one sample, sequenced in a study of cytomegalovirus exposure and HLA in healthy donors. Method: immunoSEQ multiplex PCR; TCRdb's copy keeps in-frame clones and lacks some. The sample shows 100,000 to 150,000 clones, about 73% of them seen only once. The sample consisted of PBMCs. Receptor source: a woman aged 50 to 60 in good health and CMV-seropositive. CDR3s leave out the opening cysteine and the closing phenylalanine or tryptophan.

TRBV11-2 ASSLDRGEQY
TRBV11-2 ASSFAGGVAGANVLT
TRBV5-4 ASSPGGPTNTEAF
TRBV27 ASNRESGGLSPLH
TRBV2 ASSPTGSYEQY
TRBV9 ASSVALGLYEQY
TRBV13 ASSPPGLAGNEQF
TRBV6-5 ASGTGVNEQY
TRBV4-1 ASSQGNPGNTEAF
TRBV7-2 ASSLVGSYGYT
TRBV12-5 ASGLGGEETQY
TRBV4-1 ASSQPVRGSYEQY
TRBV29-1 SVTIGAQNQPQH
TRBV2 ASSEGGGGRETQY
TRBV5-1 ASSLQVYYGYT
TRBV7-3 ASSFGGQANTGELF
TRBV7-2 ASSGGSRGFYGYT
TRBV29-1 SVQGSGRSTDTQY
TRBV21-1 ASSKARVWASGDNEQF
TRBV11-3 ASSFGTGEINEQY
TRBV2 ASSENLVSQETQY
TRBV9 ASSETSGGSNEQF
TRBV9 ASSQGTVRSYNSPLH
TRBV19 ASSIGGDYGYT
TRBV4-2 ASSQGKEGYTDTQY
TRBV11-2 ASSFLRRGTEAF
TRBV9 ASSAPSSYEQY
TRBV6-5 ASSQGWQTQY
TRBV18 ASSRQLNEKLF
TRBV6-6 ASTGNTEAF
TRBV9 ASSETDRGYSPLH
TRBV7-6 ASSLEQGFAGELF
TRBV5-1 ASSLGARGYT
TRBV9 ASSVGLNWNQPQH
TRBV28 ATTWGGYT
TRBV19 ASSIQGYQPQH
TRBV2 ASSIGSSYEQY
TRBV28 ASSLRGLYNEQF
TRBV9 ASSRRLAGDEQY
TRBV28 ASSLLGGYT
TRBV6-5 ATGGPGYT
TRBV7-2 ASSSGLGVYNEQF
TRBV11-2 ASSLLRGAADTQY
TRBV5-6 ASSGAIVLLEQY
TRBV29-1 SVSGGTNYGYT
TRBV2 ASSEGGEGYT
TRBV10-2 ASSESELLGTQY
TRBV7-2 ASSPRGAYSNQPQH
TRBV27 ASSSPGTGYYEQY
TRBV9 ASSVGQERAYNEQF
TRBV2 ASSEMGGEETQY
TRBV7-3 ASSLRGGSSYEQY
TRBV20-1 SAWPYNEQF
TRBV7-2 ASSLAGQGYYEQY